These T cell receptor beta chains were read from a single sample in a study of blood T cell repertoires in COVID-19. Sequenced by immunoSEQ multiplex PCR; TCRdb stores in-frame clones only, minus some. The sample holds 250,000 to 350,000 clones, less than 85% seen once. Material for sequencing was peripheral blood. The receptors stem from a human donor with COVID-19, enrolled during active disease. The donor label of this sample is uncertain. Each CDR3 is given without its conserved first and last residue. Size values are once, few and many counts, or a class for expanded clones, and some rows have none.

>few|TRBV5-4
ASSLASGRVSYNEQF
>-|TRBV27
ASSPGQGASYEQY
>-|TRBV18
ASSPPAGAYEQY
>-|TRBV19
ASSITRLALSYNEQF
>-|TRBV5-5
ASDWVGQGDYGYT
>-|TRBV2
ASRWREAADTQY
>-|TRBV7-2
ASSPLAGGGRDEQF
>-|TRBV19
ASSMNGGTIYEQY
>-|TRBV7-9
ASSPGVSGYNQPQH
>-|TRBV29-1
SVLSVNYGYT
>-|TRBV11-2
ASSREIAGANVLT
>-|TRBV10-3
AISDSGLGKNEQF
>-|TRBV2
ASRSGGDTEAF
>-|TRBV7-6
ASRQDLNSYEQY